A single sample is the source of the 32 T cell receptor beta chains below, sequenced in a study of early T cells in non-severe SARS-CoV-2 infection. TCRdb ran MiXCR on the 5' RACE reads and lists one entry per CDR3 protein. The profile shows around 40,000 distinct CDR3 sequences, roughly 10% of them singletons. The sequenced sample was whole blood. The receptors come from an adult who was a healthcare worker with PCR-confirmed SARS-CoV-2 infection or an uninfected control (not recorded which).

This clonotype was found a few times. As DNA, the CDR3 is TGTGCCACCAGCAGAGCGTATAAGGGACAGGGAGTGGAGGAGACCCAGTACTTC. This encodes CATSRAYKGQGVEETQYF. V is TRBV15 and J is TRBJ2-5, with 9 nucleotides matching TRBD1. With V trimmed by 1 base and J by 5 bases, 14 bases remained unmatched. The germline V gene has CDR1 LNHNV and CDR2 YYDKDF (reference sequence). This CDR3 spans 18 amino acids.

The count of this clonotype is one. This sequence joins TRBV7-2 and TRBJ1-1; D perhaps matches TRBD1 (5 bases). CDR1 is SGHTA and CDR2 is FQGNSA in the germline V gene. Trimming removed 8 bases at V and 6 bases at J, with 16 bases between. The CDR3 runs to 13 residues. Here the CDR3 DNA reads TGTGCCAGCGCTCTCCAGGGAGTAGCTGAAGCTTTCTTT. Its translation: CASALQGVAEAFF.

This clonotype was picked up many times. The rearrangement links TRBV7-6 to TRBJ2-5; TRBD2 matches at 9 bases. The CDR3 is 15 residues long. The junction had 8 bases not matched to a gene; V was cut back by 2 bases and J by 7 bases. Germline-derived CDR1 and CDR2 are SGHVS and FNYEAQ. In nucleotides, the CDR3 is TGTGCCAGCAGCTTATCTAGCGGGGCCTCGGGGACCCAGTACTTC. Residues: CASSLSSGASGTQYF.

Many counts were recorded for this clonotype. V and J are TRBV20-1 and TRBJ2-7, with D perhaps TRBD1 (6 bases). Trimming pared 0 bases from V and 5 bases from J, leaving 17 bases between. CDR3 length equals 15 residues. CDR1 and CDR2 (germline): DFQATT, SNEGSKA (reference sequence). The CDR3 DNA reads as TGCAGTGCTAGAGATAGCACAGGGAATATCGACGAGCAGTACTTC. Translated: CSARDSTGNIDEQYF.

The chain has TRBV12-3 or TRBV12-4 and TRBJ2-5, with 9 bases fitting TRBD2. J gave up 3 bases and V 5 bases, and 7 bases lay outside the gene matches. The CDR3 loop spans 15 amino acids. The CDR3 is CASSPRVAGEETQYF. CDR3 sequence (DNA): TGTGCCAGCAGTCCTCGGGTAGCGGGGGAAGAGACCCAGTACTTC.

This clonotype was counted ten times or more. CDR3 region: CASREQGGQDTQYF. The CDR3 DNA sequence: TGTGCCAGCAGAGAACAGGGGGGACAAGATACGCAGTATTTT. V is TRBV12-3 or TRBV12-4 and J is TRBJ2-3, with TRBD1 identical over 8 bases. V dropped 6 bases and J dropped 5; count of bases not matched to a gene: 7. The CDR3 is 14 amino acids.

The rearrangement links TRBV19 to TRBJ2-7; D is perhaps TRBD2 (5 bases). This CDR3 region has 13 residues. V lost 4 bases, J lost 3 bases, and 10 bases lay in between. The germline V gene has CDR1 LNHDA and CDR2 SQIVND (reference sequence). The CDR3: CASSKDSYYEQYF. CDR3 in DNA: TGTGCCAGTAGTAAGGACTCCTACTACGAGCAGTACTTC.

This clonotype was detected a few times. The CDR3 bases are TGTGCCAGCAGCATTGACCCTAGCACAGATACGCAGTATTTT. Its protein is CASSIDPSTDTQYF. The chain combines TRBV7-2 with TRBJ2-3; D is uncertain. The ends were cut back, 5 bases at V and 0 bases at J, with 9 bases in the middle. The CDR3 runs 14 residues. Germline-derived CDR1 and CDR2 are SGHTA and FQGNSA.

This clonotype turned up a few times. The rearrangement joins TRBV6-5 to TRBJ2-7; possible D gene TRBD1, 5 bases. CDR3 length equals 17 residues. Germline assignment: CDR1 MNHEY and CDR2 SVGAGI. The V and J ends lost 6 bases and 2 bases respectively, with 23 bases between them. CDR3 amino acids: CASSLAPPQGSAYEQYF. The CDR3 nucleotides are TGTGCCAGCAGCCTCGCCCCCCCGCAGGGTTCAGCCTACGAGCAGTACTTC.

Points on this clonotype: At one boundary the junction diverges from the germline segment, which might be a read error. The chain couples TRBV29-1 to TRBJ2-3, with D maybe TRBD1 (6 bases). The CDR3 runs 13 residues. Per germline, CDR1 SQVTM and CDR2 ANQGSEA. This CDR3 is CSVGTQPTGTQYF. Written as DNA, the CDR3 is TGCAGCGTTGGGACCCAACCGACAGGTACGCAGTATTTT.

As for this clonotype: A read error may be the cause here, since a much bigger clone is one base away. This chain connects TRBV27 to TRBJ1-2; the D is unclear. Germline CDR1 and CDR2: MNHEY and SMNVEV (reference sequence). V lost 3 bases, J lost 10 bases, and 15 bases lay in between. CDR3 length: 13 residues. The CDR3 spells CASSFSVMNPYTF. The CDR3 DNA sequence: TGTGCCAGCAGTTTCAGCGTTATGAACCCCTACACCTTC.

This chain joins TRBV3-1 and TRBJ1-5, with D perhaps matching TRBD1 (6 bases). This CDR3 spans 14 amino acids. The V end was cut by 5 bases, the J end by 2 bases, with 10 bases between. Germline V gene lookup returns CDR1 LGHDT and CDR2 YNNKEL (reference sequence). The CDR3 nucleotides read TGTGCCAGCAGCTTCAGGGGTGGCAATCAGCCCCAGCATTTT. This sequence encodes CASSFRGGNQPQHF.

This clonotype has at least ten counts. The chain has TRBV6-4 and TRBJ1-1, with a tentative D call TRBD1 (5 bases). Germline V gene sequence: CDR1 MRHNA, CDR2 SNTAGT. CDR3 size: 16 residues. V lost 6 bases and J lost 2, with 19 bases in between. CDR3 bases: TGTGCCAGCAGCCTCGATTACCGACAGAGAAACACTGAAGCTTTCTTT. Residues: CASSLDYRQRNTEAFF.

The chain couples TRBV5-6 to TRBJ1-4; D is ambiguous. V lost 4 bases, J lost 9 bases, and 19 bases lay in between. This CDR3 region has 15 residues. Germline V gene data show CDR1 as SGHDT and CDR2 as YYEEEE. The CDR3 bases are TGTGCCAGCAGCCCGCGGGGTACTCTTGGGCAAAAACTGTTTTTT. Translating it yields CASSPRGTLGQKLFF.

This clonotype came up a few times. The chain recombines TRBV6-2 or TRBV6-3 with TRBJ2-3, with D uncertain. V was clipped by 6 bases and J by 8 bases, with 6 bases between them. Per the germline V gene, CDR1 is MNHEY and CDR2 is SVGEGT. The CDR3 runs 10 residues. CDR3 nucleotide sequence: TGTGCCAGCAGCCAAGGTACGCAGTATTTT. Protein: CASSQGTQYF.

The gene calls are TRBV7-8 and TRBJ2-2; 7 bases match TRBD1. The germline CDR1 and CDR2 sequences are SGHVS and FQNEAQ. The CDR3 is 18 residues long. The trim removed 6 bases at V and 5 bases at J, leaving 18 bases unmatched. The CDR3 region is CASSRNRGASLQTGELFF. The CDR3 DNA reads TGTGCCAGCAGTAGAAACAGGGGAGCCTCCTTACAAACCGGGGAGCTGTTTTTT.

The table lists this clonotype with a count of one. The J gene is TRBJ2-6, the V gene TRBV2, with D possibly being TRBD1 or TRBD2 (5 bases each). This CDR3 comprises 17 residues. The germline V gene has CDR1 SNHLY and CDR2 FYNNEI. The ends were cut back, 8 bases at V and 0 bases at J, with 17 bases in the middle. The CDR3 region is CASAPGTASSGANVLTF. The CDR3 DNA is TGTGCCAGCGCCCCCGGGACGGCGAGCTCTGGGGCCAACGTCCTGACTTTC.

In its sample, this clonotype was seen a few times. The CDR3 loop reads CASSRDRGYYNEQFF. CDR3 DNA sequence: TGTGCCAGCAGCCGAGACAGGGGCTATTACAATGAGCAGTTCTTC. The rearrangement links TRBV3-1 to TRBJ2-1; 8 bases fit TRBD1. V lost 4 bases to trimming and J lost 4 bases; unmatched junction nucleotides: 6. CDR1 and CDR2 from the germline V gene are LGHDT and YNNKEL (reference sequence). The CDR3 consists of 15 residues.

On this clonotype: Since a much larger clone is just one base distant, this may be a read error. CDR3: CASRARDRPNTEAFF. The CDR3 DNA follows: TGTGCCAGCAGGGCCCGGGACAGACCAAACACTGAAGCTTTCTTT. This chain joins TRBV7-2 and TRBJ1-1, with 7 bases matching TRBD1. The CDR3 covers 15 residues. Trimming removed 6 bases from V and 2 bases from J; junction bases left unmatched: 9. Germline CDR1 SGHTA, CDR2 FQGNSA.

This clonotype was picked up many times. The genes are TRBV7-6 and TRBJ2-5; D could derive from TRBD1 or TRBD2 (5 bases each). The CDR3 is 15 residues long. The V end was cut by 10 bases, the J end by 1 base, with 19 bases between. Germline values: CDR1 SGHVS, CDR2 FNYEAQ. The CDR3 spells CATSTGTVGQETQYF. In nucleotides, the CDR3 is TGTGCCACCAGTACCGGGACGGTGGGCCAAGAGACCCAGTACTTC.

At least ten counts were recorded for this clonotype. The chain links TRBV6-5 to TRBJ1-1, with D unclear. Trimming removed 5 bases at V and 1 base at J, with 2 bases between. The CDR3 is 11 amino acids. Germline loops: CDR1 MNHEY, CDR2 SVGAGI. Here the CDR3 reads CASSRNTEAFF. In nucleotides, the CDR3 is TGTGCCAGCAGTCGGAACACTGAAGCTTTCTTT.

In this sample, this clonotype is medium-sized (0.01 to 0.1%). The J gene is TRBJ1-5, the V gene TRBV19; possibly TRBD1 for D (6 bases). V lost 5 bases and J lost 6, with 26 bases in between. This CDR3 spans 18 amino acids. Looked up from germline, CDR1 is LNHDA and CDR2 is SQIVND (reference sequence). The DNA of the CDR3 is TGTGCCAGTAGTCATTTGCAATTGACGGGGGGCTTAGGTCAGCCCCAGCATTTT. This translates into CASSHLQLTGGLGQPQHF.

This chain links TRBV20-1 with TRBJ1-5; weak D call: TRBD1 (5 bases). Germline CDR1 is DFQATT and CDR2 is SNEGSKA (reference sequence). V was pared by 5 bases and J by 0 bases, with 11 bases between. The CDR3 loop spans 14 amino acids. CDR3 nucleotide sequence: TGCAGTGCTTTTGGCAGGGATAGCAATCAGCCCCAGCATTTT. Encoded protein: CSAFGRDSNQPQHF.

This clonotype has at least ten counts. V and J are TRBV6-5 and TRBJ1-2, with 9 bases fitting TRBD1. The V gene end was trimmed by 6 bases and the J gene end by 5 bases; junction bases not matched to a gene: 13. CDR1 and CDR2 from the germline V gene are MNHEY and SVGAGI. The CDR3 is 16 amino acids. Written as DNA, the CDR3 is TGTGCCAGCAGGGGGACAGGGTCCGGCTCCGAGTATGGCTACACCTTC. Translation: CASRGTGSGSEYGYTF.

The CDR3 protein is CAISESPRSGANVLTF. CDR3 DNA sequence: TGTGCCATCAGTGAGTCTCCCCGCTCTGGGGCCAACGTCCTGACTTTC. The genes are TRBV10-3 and TRBJ2-6; unclear D gene. The length of the CDR3 is 16 residues. Germline CDR1 and CDR2: ENHRY and SYGVKD. V lost 0 bases to trimming and J lost 0 bases, with 6 bases between them.

Regarding this clonotype: A much larger clonotype is one base distant, so this may be a read error. The chain couples TRBV5-4 to TRBJ1-2; TRBD1 aligns across 9 bases. Germline V CDR1 and CDR2: SGHNT, YYREEE (reference sequence). Trimming cost V 6 bases and J 7 bases; bases outside gene matches: 10. The CDR3 has 14 residues. CDR3: CASTGTGRLGGYTF. CDR3 DNA: TGTGCCAGCACCGGGACAGGGCGCCTTGGTGGCTACACCTTC.

CDR3 nucleotides: TGTGCCAGTAGCCATCAACAGGGATTCAATCAGCCCCAGCATTTT. This codes for CASSHQQGFNQPQHF. This chain connects TRBV19 to TRBJ1-5, with D perhaps matching TRBD1 (6 bases). CDR1 and CDR2 (germline): LNHDA, SQIVND (reference sequence). This CDR3 spans 15 amino acids. Between the trimmed V and J ends, which lost 6 bases and 3 bases, there was a span of 15 bases.

This clonotype has only a few counts. The chain employs TRBV15 and TRBJ1-2; 8 bases match TRBD1. J lost 5 bases, V lost 5 bases, and 4 bases had no gene match. Germline lookup yields CDR1 LNHNV and CDR2 YYDKDF (reference sequence). The CDR3 length is 13 residues. CDR3 in DNA: TGTGCCACCAGCGCCGGGACAGGATATGGCTACACCTTC. Translation gives CATSAGTGYGYTF.

This clonotype was recorded a few times. The chain employs TRBV7-9 and TRBJ1-6; D gene ambiguous. Germline CDR1 is SEHNR and CDR2 is FQNEAQ (reference sequence). V lost 1 base and J 4 bases, leaving 5 bases between the germline ends. This CDR3 comprises 14 residues. The CDR3 nucleotides read TGTGCCAGCAGCTTAGAACAGTATAATTCACCCCTCCACTTT. This encodes CASSLEQYNSPLHF.

V is TRBV4-3 and J is TRBJ1-5; D gene ambiguous. Germline values: CDR1 LGHNA, CDR2 YSLEER. The V end was cut by 0 bases, the J end by 4 bases, with 10 bases between. This CDR3 comprises 15 residues. The CDR3 spells CASSQEATENQPQHF. CDR3 bases: TGCGCCAGCAGCCAAGAAGCAACGGAAAATCAGCCCCAGCATTTT.

Sample share makes this clonotype medium-sized. This sequence joins TRBV2 and TRBJ1-2, with D hard to call. The germline V gene encodes CDR1 SNHLY and CDR2 FYNNEI. The CDR3 totals 13 residues. Trimming removed 4 bases at V and 10 bases at J, with 16 bases between. CDR3 nucleotides: TGTGCCAGCAGTGTTGACAAGCAGTCCTACTACACCTTC. This sequence encodes CASSVDKQSYYTF.

V gene TRBV5-1 combines with J gene TRBJ2-7; weak D call: TRBD1 (5 bases). This CDR3 comprises 14 residues. From germline, CDR1 is SGHRS and CDR2 YFSETQ. The ends were cut back, 4 bases at V and 2 bases at J, with 13 bases in the middle. CDR3 loop: CASSIRALTYEQYF. The CDR3 region has the DNA TGCGCCAGCAGCATCAGGGCCCTAACCTACGAGCAGTACTTC.